A single sample gave rise to the 11 T cell receptor beta chains below, sequenced in a study of blood T cell repertoires in COVID-19. The table came from immunoSEQ multiplex PCR; TCRdb's copy has only in-frame clones and leaves some out. The sample has hundreds of thousands of clones; 89% are singletons. Sequenced input: PBMCs or T cells enriched from blood (not recorded which). The receptors stem from a woman in her 40s who had recovered from COVID-19.

The J gene is TRBJ2-5, the V gene TRBV15; D gene ambiguous. Germline CDR1 and CDR2: LNHNV and YYDKDF (reference sequence). Trimming removed 3 bases from V and 5 bases from J, with 10 bases in between. This CDR3 is built from 13 residues. CDR3 amino acids: CATSRGILETQYF. The CDR3 DNA follows: TGTGCCACCAGCAGGGGCATCTTGGAGACCCAGTACTTC.

V usage is TRBV7-8 and J usage is TRBJ2-7; D may be TRBD2 (7 bases). Trimming pared 5 bases from V and 5 bases from J, leaving 22 bases between. The CDR3 covers 16 residues. The germline CDR1 and CDR2 sequences are SGHVS and FQNEAQ. The CDR3 loop is CASSPKRVGGANEQYF. In DNA, the CDR3 is TGTGCCAGCAGCCCCAAGAGGGTGGGGGGGGCCAACGAGCAGTACTTC. Supplemented by reference TRBV7-8 and TRBJ2-7, the full variable domain reads GAGVSQSPRYKVAKRGQDVALRCDPISGHVSLFWYQQALGQGPEFLTYFQNEAQLDKSGLPSDRFFAERPEGSVSTLKIQRTQQEDSAVYLCASSPKRVGGANEQYFGPGTRLTVT.

The V gene is TRBV7-6, the J gene TRBJ2-3, with 10 bases aligning to TRBD2. V lost 2 bases to trimming and J lost 1 base; unmatched junction nucleotides: 0. The CDR3 has 15 residues. The germline gives CDR1 SGHVS, CDR2 FNYEAQ. CDR3 sequence (DNA): TGTGCCAGCAGCTTACTAGCGGGGGGCACAGATACGCAGTATTTT. This gives the protein CASSLLAGGTDTQYF. Together with reference TRBV7-6 and TRBJ2-3, the CDR3 gives the full variable domain: GAGVSQSPRYKVTKRGQDVALRCDPISGHVSLYWYRQALGQGPEFLTYFNYEAQQDKSGLPNDRFSAERPEGSISTLTIQRTEQRDSAMYRCASSLLAGGTDTQYFGPGTRLTVL.

This clone came up once. The genes are TRBV7-9 and TRBJ2-3; TRBD2 matches 14 bases. V shed 5 bases, J shed 4 bases, and the junction held 5 bases outside the gene matches. This CDR3 has 16 amino acids. Germline CDR1 is SEHNR and CDR2 is FQNEAQ (reference sequence). DNA of the CDR3: TGTGCCAGCAGCCTCGGACTAGCGGGGGGATCAGATACGCAGTATTTT. Its protein product is CASSLGLAGGSDTQYF.

This clone was seen once. The CDR3 sequence: CASATGSNYGYTF. The CDR3, as DNA: TGTGCCAGCGCAACGGGGTCTAACTATGGCTACACCTTC. V gene TRBV12-3 or TRBV12-4 combines with J gene TRBJ1-2; D remains ambiguous. Deletions cut 8 bases from V and 0 bases from J, with 10 bases between. The CDR3 runs 13 residues.

This chain uses TRBV7-2 with TRBJ2-7; no firm D call. From germline, CDR1 is SGHTA and CDR2 FQGNSA. This CDR3 is 14 amino acids long. Between the trimmed V and J ends, which lost 5 bases and 0 bases, there was a span of 11 bases. CDR3 amino acids: CASSLLLSSYEQYF. In DNA, the CDR3 is TGTGCCAGCAGCCTTTTACTTAGCTCCTACGAGCAGTACTTC.

The rearrangement joins TRBV3-1 (or the pseudogene TRBV3-2) to TRBJ2-2, with TRBD1 matching over 9 bases. Germline CDR1 and CDR2: LGHDT and YNNKEL (reference sequence). Trimming removed 1 base from V and 2 bases from J; junction bases left unmatched: 5. CDR3 length: 17 amino acids. The CDR3 sequence is CASSQGNRGLNTGELFF. CDR3 bases: TGTGCCAGCAGCCAAGGGAACAGGGGGCTCAACACCGGGGAGCTGTTTTTT.

The rearrangement uses TRBV15 and TRBJ2-7, with 8 bases matching TRBD2. Germline trimming cut 3 bases from V and 3 bases from J; bases unmatched to any gene: 10. Germline V gene lookup returns CDR1 LNHNV and CDR2 YYDKDF (reference sequence). The CDR3 consists of 16 residues. CDR3 region: CATSSPSAGGFYEQYF. Here the CDR3 DNA reads TGTGCCACCAGCAGTCCCTCGGCGGGGGGTTTCTACGAGCAGTACTTC.

This clone was observed a single time. Other DNA variants within this sample encode the same CDR3. J is TRBJ2-7 and V is TRBV18; D is perhaps TRBD2 (5 bases). Trimming took 3 bases from V and 4 from J, leaving 7 bases between them. Germline V gene sequence: CDR1 KGHSH, CDR2 LQKENI. The CDR3 sequence is 12 residues long. The CDR3 DNA reads TGTGCCAGCTCACCGGGAGCTTACGAGCAGTACTTC. Its translation: CASSPGAYEQYF.

V gene TRBV27 combines with J gene TRBJ2-7; possible D gene TRBD2, 5 bases. CDR3 size: 14 residues. Deletions cut 3 bases from V and 4 bases from J, with 13 bases between. Germline CDR1 MNHEY, CDR2 SMNVEV (reference sequence). DNA of the CDR3: TGTGCCAGCAGTTTTCGGTCTAGCTTTTACGAGCAGTACTTC. Protein product: CASSFRSSFYEQYF.

As for this clone: The junction departs from the called germline gene at one end, perhaps through a read error. This chain uses TRBV7-7 with TRBJ2-2, with a weak D call TRBD1 (6 bases). The CDR3 sequence is 15 residues long. Germline V gene data show CDR1 as SSHAT and CDR2 as FNYEAQ (reference sequence). CDR3: CASSLAQPGVGELFF. The CDR3 bases are TGTGCTAGCAGCTTAGCCCAGCCAGGGGTCGGGGAGCTGTTTTTT.